A single sample gave rise to the 23 T cell receptor beta chains below, sequenced in a study of radiotherapy plus CTLA-4 blockade in lung cancer. Generated by immunoSEQ multiplex PCR, the TCRdb table keeps only in-frame clones and is missing some. The data show about 85,000 clones, roughly 86% seen once. Specimen: peripheral blood, collected from a patient treated with radiotherapy plus ipilimumab. Receptor source: a human donor with non-small cell lung cancer who had a partial response to radiotherapy plus ipilimumab.

The J gene is TRBJ1-5, the V gene TRBV7-9, with TRBD1 matching 10 bases. The CDR3 length is 14 residues. Trimming removed 1 base from V and 7 bases from J; junction bases left unmatched: 1. CDR1 and CDR2 (germline): SEHNR, FQNEAQ (reference sequence). CDR3 loop: CASSLGGQGQPQHF. The CDR3 coding sequence is TGTGCCAGCAGCTTAGGGGGACAGGGGCAGCCCCAGCATTTT.

The CDR3 is CSARQGSTDTQYF. The CDR3 region has the DNA TGCAGCGCACGACAGGGCTCCACAGATACGCAGTATTTT. The chain uses TRBV29-1 and TRBJ2-3; 7 bases align to TRBD1. Germline trimming cut 7 bases from V and 2 bases from J; bases unmatched to any gene: 6. The CDR3 extends over 13 amino acids. Germline CDR1 reads SQVTM; CDR2 reads ANQGSEA.

The rearrangement uses TRBV19 and TRBJ2-3; 9 positions match TRBD1. V trimming: 8 bases; J trimming: 3 bases; junction bases outside the gene matches: 6. Looked up from germline, CDR1 is LNHDA and CDR2 is SQIVND (reference sequence). The CDR3 is 14 amino acids. CDR3 in DNA: TGTGCCAGTTCGATAGGGACAGGGACAGATACGCAGTATTTT. This encodes CASSIGTGTDTQYF.

This rearrangement joins TRBV4-3 to TRBJ2-1; D is uncertain. Germline CDR1 reads LGHNA; CDR2 reads YSLEER. The CDR3 has 15 residues. Deletions cut 1 base from V and 7 bases from J, with 14 bases between. The CDR3 DNA reads as TGCGCCAGCAGCCAAGTTCAGGCAAATCTGAATGAGCAGTTCTTC. The encoded protein is CASSQVQANLNEQFF.

This sequence joins TRBV7-9 and TRBJ2-2; 10 bases fit TRBD2. Germline CDR1 reads SEHNR; CDR2 reads FQNEAQ (reference sequence). The CDR3 runs 17 residues. With 1 base clipped from V and 5 bases from J, the junction kept 7 bases outside the gene matches. CDR3 sequence reads: CASSLEHSGRLTGELFF. CDR3 nucleotide sequence: TGTGCCAGCAGCTTAGAGCATAGCGGGAGGCTAACCGGGGAGCTGTTTTTT.

The chain recombines TRBV7-9 with TRBJ2-3; TRBD2 matches at 7 bases. The ends lost 3 bases at V and 1 base at J; junction bases unmatched: 4. The CDR3 extends over 15 amino acids. Germline V CDR1 and CDR2: SEHNR, FQNEAQ (reference sequence). CDR3 sequence reads: CASSLNSGRTDTQYF. As DNA, the CDR3 is TGTGCCAGCAGCTTGAATAGCGGGCGCACAGATACGCAGTATTTT.

J is TRBJ1-1 and V is TRBV30; D is undetermined. The CDR3 contains 14 residues. V was clipped by 5 bases and J by 1 base, with 14 bases between them. CDR1 and CDR2 (germline): GTSNPN, SVGIG (reference sequence). CDR3 protein: CAWARIGRNTEAFF. CDR3 nucleotides: TGTGCCTGGGCTAGGATTGGCAGGAACACTGAAGCTTTCTTT.

The chain combines TRBV28 with TRBJ2-2; D not resolved. Trimming took 6 bases from V and 5 from J, leaving 7 bases between them. There are 12 residues in the CDR3. The germline gives CDR1 MDHEN, CDR2 SYDVKM. The CDR3 DNA follows: TGTGCCAGCAGACTTAGTACCGGGGAGCTGTTTTTT. It is translated as CASRLSTGELFF.

The chain carries TRBV7-9 and TRBJ1-2; the match to TRBD1 covers 7 bases. The germline CDR1 and CDR2 sequences are SEHNR and FQNEAQ (reference sequence). V lost 8 bases, J lost 6 bases, and 6 bases stayed unmatched. The CDR3 is 12 residues long. CDR3 sequence: CASLRGRDGYTF. As DNA, the CDR3 is TGTGCCAGCCTTAGGGGGCGAGATGGCTACACCTTC.

The chain couples TRBV2 to TRBJ2-2, with 10 bases lining up with TRBD2. The CDR3 length is 16 residues. Trimming took 6 bases from V and 5 from J; bases not matched to a gene: 9. CDR1 is SNHLY, CDR2 FYNNEI, per germline. CDR3 coding DNA: TGTGCCAGCAGGTTAGCGGGAGGTTTATGGACCGGGGAGCTGTTTTTT. Its protein product is CASRLAGGLWTGELFF. Using reference TRBV2 and TRBJ2-2 for the parts outside the CDR3, the full variable domain is EPEVTQTPSHQVTQMGQEVILRCVPISNHLYFYWYRQILGQKVEFLVSFYNNEISEKSEIFDDQFSVERPDGSNFTLKIRSTKLEDSAMYFCASRLAGGLWTGELFFGEGSRLTVL.

The chain couples TRBV28 to TRBJ2-7, with TRBD2 matching 7 bases. The CDR3 has 13 amino acids. CDR1 and CDR2 (germline): MDHEN, SYDVKM. The J segment lost 6 bases and the V segment lost 6 bases, leaving 8 bases of the junction unmatched. The CDR3 nucleotides read TGTGCCAGCAGCCTCCGGGGGGTGGTCGAGCAGTACGTC. Translated: CASSLRGVVEQYV.

The V gene is TRBV21-1, the J gene TRBJ2-2; TRBD1 is the table's D call and was not checked against the DNA. TRBV21-1 is recorded as a pseudogene. The CDR3 totals 17 residues. CDR3 bases: TGTGCCAGCAGCCTCAGGACAGTTAAGGGGGTCACCGGGGAGCTGTTTTTT. It is translated as CASSLRTVKGVTGELFF.

The chain carries TRBV18 and TRBJ1-2, with TRBD1 as a possible D gene (5 bases). The CDR3 is 13 residues long. CDR1 KGHSH and CDR2 LQKENI come from the germline V gene. Between the trimmed V and J ends, which lost 2 bases and 3 bases, there was a span of 7 bases. CDR3 sequence reads: CASSPGADYGYTF. The CDR3 DNA reads TGTGCCAGCTCACCAGGGGCAGACTATGGCTACACCTTC.

The chain combines TRBV6-6 with TRBJ2-1; 7 nucleotides line up with TRBD2. CDR3 length: 15 residues. J was trimmed by 0 bases and V by 2 bases; bases with no gene match: 1. CDR1 MNHNY and CDR2 SVGAGI come from the germline V gene (reference sequence). Here the CDR3 reads CASSYGGSSYNEQFF. DNA of the CDR3: TGTGCCAGCAGTTACGGCGGGAGCTCCTACAATGAGCAGTTCTTC.

The V gene is TRBV12-5, the J gene TRBJ2-5, with TRBD1 matching 7 bases. Germline assignment: CDR1 LGHNT and CDR2 FRNRAP. Trimming cost V 5 bases and J 1 base; bases outside gene matches: 7. CDR3 length: 15 amino acids. CDR3 in DNA: TGTGCTAGTGGTCCAGGGGGTGGCGGCCAAGAGACCCAGTACTTC. This sequence encodes CASGPGGGGQETQYF.

The chain has TRBV5-6 and TRBJ1-2; TRBD1 might be the D (5 bases). V was cut by 0 bases and J by 7 bases, with 16 bases left in between. Germline CDR1 is SGHDT and CDR2 is YYEEEE. The CDR3 has 15 amino acids. CDR3 in amino acids: CASSLAADRTLGYTF. For the CDR3, the DNA is TGTGCCAGCAGCTTGGCGGCAGACAGAACCCTTGGCTACACCTTC.

This chain connects TRBV5-1 to TRBJ1-4; tentative D call: TRBD1 (5 bases). V lost 0 bases to trimming and J lost 0 bases, with 6 bases between them. This CDR3 has 15 residues. Germline V CDR1 and CDR2: SGHRS, YFSETQ. CDR3 coding DNA: TGCGCCAGCAGCTTGGGACAGTCAACTAATGAAAAACTGTTTTTT. Its protein product is CASSLGQSTNEKLFF.

J is TRBJ2-7 and V is TRBV28, with TRBD2 matching over 11 bases. Germline CDR1 is MDHEN and CDR2 is SYDVKM. After removal of 6 bases from V and 9 bases from J, the junction contained 13 bases not matched to a gene. The length of the CDR3 is 15 residues. The CDR3 loop reads CASSLGVLAGVVQYV. The DNA for the CDR3 is TGTGCCAGCAGCCTTGGGGTACTAGCGGGAGTAGTGCAGTACGTC.

The chain uses TRBV6-1 and TRBJ2-5; 8 bases agree with TRBD1. The CDR3 loop spans 13 amino acids. Trimming at V came to 5 bases and at J to 5 bases, leaving 4 bases not matched to a gene. CDR1 is MNHNS, CDR2 SASEGT, per germline. The CDR3 spells CASSSGGWETQYF. Here the CDR3 DNA reads TGTGCCAGCAGTTCAGGGGGCTGGGAGACCCAGTACTTC.

The chain joins TRBV9 to TRBJ2-3, with a weak D call TRBD2 (6 bases). The CDR3 runs to 15 residues. The V gene lost 0 bases and the J gene lost 6 bases, with 14 bases spanning the gap. Germline CDR1 SGDLS, CDR2 YYNGEE. The CDR3 nucleotides read TGTGCCAGCAGCGTAGCTGGGACTGCACGGGATACGCAGTATTTT. This gives the protein CASSVAGTARDTQYF.

The chain uses TRBV5-1 and TRBJ2-7; 10 bases map to TRBD1. The length of the CDR3 is 15 residues. V lost 6 bases to trimming and J lost 7 bases; unmatched junction nucleotides: 13. Germline V gene sequence: CDR1 SGHRS, CDR2 YFSETQ. The CDR3 region has the DNA TGCGCCAGCATGGACCCGGGACAGGGGCTCAAAGAGCAGTACTTC. It yields the protein CASMDPGQGLKEQYF. The full variable domain, rest sourced from reference TRBV5-1 and TRBJ2-7, is KAGVTQTPRYLIKTRGQQVTLSCSPISGHRSVSWYQQTPGQGLQFLFEYFSETQRNKGNFPGRFSGRQFSNSRSEMNVSTLELGDSALYLCASMDPGQGLKEQYFGPGTRLTVT.

V gene TRBV4-1 combines with J gene TRBJ1-1, with no clear D. The V gene lost 1 base and the J gene lost 4 bases, with 7 bases spanning the gap. The CDR3 totals 13 residues. The germline V gene encodes CDR1 MGHRA and CDR2 YSYEKL. CDR3 in amino acids: CASSQGESTEAFF. The CDR3, as DNA: TGCGCCAGCAGCCAAGGAGAGAGCACTGAAGCTTTCTTT.

The chain uses TRBV7-9 and TRBJ2-1, with TRBD2 matching 9 bases. Germline CDR1 and CDR2: SEHNR and FQNEAQ (reference sequence). The CDR3 has 18 residues. V gave up 5 bases and J gave up 2 bases; unmatched junction bases: 13. The DNA of the CDR3 is TGTGCCAGCAGCCTTGGGGCGGGAGGGTGGGGCCCCTACAATGAGCAGTTCTTC. Its translation is CASSLGAGGWGPYNEQFF.